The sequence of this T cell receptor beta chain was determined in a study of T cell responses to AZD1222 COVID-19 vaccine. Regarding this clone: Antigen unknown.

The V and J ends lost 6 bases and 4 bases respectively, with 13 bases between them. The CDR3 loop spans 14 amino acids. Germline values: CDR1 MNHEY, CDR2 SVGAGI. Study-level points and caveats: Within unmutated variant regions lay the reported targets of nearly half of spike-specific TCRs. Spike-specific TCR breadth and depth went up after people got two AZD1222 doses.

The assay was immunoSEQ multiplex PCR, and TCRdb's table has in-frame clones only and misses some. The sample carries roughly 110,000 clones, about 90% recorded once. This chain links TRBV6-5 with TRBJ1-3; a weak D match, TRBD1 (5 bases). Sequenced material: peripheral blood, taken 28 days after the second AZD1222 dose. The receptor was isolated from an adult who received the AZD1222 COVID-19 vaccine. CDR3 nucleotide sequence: TGTGCCAGCAGCCTGACAGTGGGAGGAAACACCATATATTTT. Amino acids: CASSLTVGGNTIYF.